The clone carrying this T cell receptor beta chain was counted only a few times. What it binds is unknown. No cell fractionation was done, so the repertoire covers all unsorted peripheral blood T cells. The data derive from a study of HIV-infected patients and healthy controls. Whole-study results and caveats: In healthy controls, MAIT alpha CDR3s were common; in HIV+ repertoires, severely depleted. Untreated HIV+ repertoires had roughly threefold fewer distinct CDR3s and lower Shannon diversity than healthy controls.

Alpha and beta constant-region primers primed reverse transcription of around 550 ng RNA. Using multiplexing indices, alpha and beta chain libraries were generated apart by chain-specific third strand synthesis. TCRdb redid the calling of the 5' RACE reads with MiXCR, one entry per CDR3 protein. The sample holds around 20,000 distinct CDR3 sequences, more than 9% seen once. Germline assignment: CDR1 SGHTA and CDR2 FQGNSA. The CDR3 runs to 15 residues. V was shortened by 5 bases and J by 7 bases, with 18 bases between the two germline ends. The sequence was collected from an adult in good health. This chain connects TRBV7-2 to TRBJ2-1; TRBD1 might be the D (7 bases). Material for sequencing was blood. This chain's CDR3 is CASSPNPTGRNEQFF. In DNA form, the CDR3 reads TGTGCCAGCAGCCCGAACCCGACAGGGAGGAATGAGCAGTTCTTC.